Listed below are T cell receptor beta chains from one sample, sequenced in a study of response to subunit inactivated influenza vaccine. Using its own MiXCR run on the RT-PCR reads, TCRdb lists one record per CDR3 protein. The sample records around 580,000 distinct CDR3 sequences, approximately 15% being singletons. Sample: PBMCs from blood, taken 11 to 12 days after vaccination. The receptors come from a man between 50 and 59 years old who received an inactivated influenza vaccine. Both conserved end residues are part of each CDR3. D genes are given only for firm matches. The size entry is marked missing in some rows and otherwise reads once, few, many or a size class.

V gene: TRBV12-3/TRBV12-4
D gene: TRBD2
J gene: TRBJ2-5
clone size: .
CDR3 DNA: TGTGCCAGCAGGAGCGGGGACTCTCCGGCGTACTTC
CDR3 protein: CASRSGDSPAYF

V gene: TRBV5-6
D gene: .
J gene: TRBJ2-7
clone size: few
CDR3 DNA: TGTGCCAGCAGCCCCTTGGACAGTACCTACGAGCAGTACTTC
CDR3 protein: CASSPLDSTYEQYF

V gene: TRBV6-2/TRBV6-3
D gene: TRBD1
J gene: TRBJ2-1
clone size: .
CDR3 DNA: TGTGCCAGAAGTCTTCCTGACAGGGTTCGTTTCAGGCAGTTCTTC
CDR3 protein: CARSLPDRVRFRQFF

V gene: TRBV3-1
D gene: .
J gene: TRBJ2-7
clone size: .
CDR3 DNA: TGTGCCAGCAGCCCTTCCGTCCGGTCCTACGAGCAGTACTTC
CDR3 protein: CASSPSVRSYEQYF

V gene: TRBV6-5
D gene: .
J gene: TRBJ2-7
clone size: .
CDR3 DNA: TGTGCCAGCAGTTACTCGAGCGGGACAAGGACCTACGAGCAGTACTTC
CDR3 protein: CASSYSSGTRTYEQYF

V gene: TRBV6-1
D gene: .
J gene: TRBJ2-5
clone size: .
CDR3 DNA: TGTGCCAGCAGACGGGGACAGCGGGGAGAGACCCAGTACTTC
CDR3 protein: CASRRGQRGETQYF

V gene: TRBV29-1
D gene: TRBD2
J gene: TRBJ2-7
clone size: few
CDR3 DNA: TGCAGCGTAAAAGCGGGAAGCTCCTACGAGCAGTACTTC
CDR3 protein: CSVKAGSSYEQYF

V gene: TRBV20-1
D gene: .
J gene: TRBJ1-2
clone size: many
CDR3 DNA: TGCAGTGCTAGAGTATCCATCCCCTATGGCTACACCTTC
CDR3 protein: CSARVSIPYGYTF

V gene: TRBV28
D gene: .
J gene: TRBJ2-1
clone size: few
CDR3 DNA: TGTGCCAGCACCGTCCCCGTCTCCTACAATGAGCAGTTCTTC
CDR3 protein: CASTVPVSYNEQFF

V gene: TRBV4-3
D gene: TRBD1
J gene: TRBJ1-2
clone size: many
CDR3 DNA: TGCGCCAGCAGCCAAGATATGCAGGGGGTAGGGTATGGCTACACCTTC
CDR3 protein: CASSQDMQGVGYGYTF

V gene: TRBV5-1
D gene: .
J gene: TRBJ2-1
clone size: many
CDR3 DNA: TGCGCCAGCAGCTTGATGGGGTACAATGAGCAGTTCTTC
CDR3 protein: CASSLMGYNEQFF

V gene: TRBV28
D gene: TRBD1
J gene: TRBJ2-1
clone size: .
CDR3 DNA: TGTGCCAGCAGCCAAAACAGGGGGCGATCCTACAATGAGCAGTTCTTC
CDR3 protein: CASSQNRGRSYNEQFF

V gene: TRBV7-2
D gene: .
J gene: TRBJ2-1
clone size: .
CDR3 DNA: TGTGCCAGCAGCTTAGACCGGACAAGTGTCAATGAGCAGTTCTTC
CDR3 protein: CASSLDRTSVNEQFF

V gene: TRBV4-1
D gene: TRBD2
J gene: TRBJ2-7
clone size: .
CDR3 DNA: TGCGCCAGCAGCCAAGCCCGGGGGGGGGCGTACGAGCCGTACTTC
CDR3 protein: CASSQARGGAYEPYF

V gene: TRBV20-1
D gene: TRBD2
J gene: TRBJ2-5
clone size: few
CDR3 DNA: TGCAGTGCACTTCGACTAGCGGGAGGGGGACAAGAGACCCAGTACTTC
CDR3 protein: CSALRLAGGGQETQYF

V gene: TRBV6-1
D gene: TRBD1
J gene: TRBJ1-6
clone size: .
CDR3 DNA: TGTGCCAGCCAGGGGGTAGGCTCCTATAATTCACCCCTCCACTTT
CDR3 protein: CASQGVGSYNSPLHF

V gene: TRBV18
D gene: .
J gene: TRBJ1-3
clone size: few
CDR3 DNA: TGTGCCAGCTCACAAGGAAGGGCCGGAAACACCATATATTTT
CDR3 protein: CASSQGRAGNTIYF

V gene: TRBV5-1
D gene: .
J gene: TRBJ1-2
clone size: .
CDR3 DNA: TGCGCCAGCAGCTTGGAAAGGAGGGGCGATGGCTACACCTTC
CDR3 protein: CASSLERRGDGYTF

V gene: TRBV7-8
D gene: TRBD2
J gene: TRBJ2-7
clone size: once
CDR3 DNA: TGTGCCAGCAGCCAGACTAGCGGGGGGGTCCTTCAGTCAGAGCAGTACTTC
CDR3 protein: CASSQTSGGVLQSEQYF

V gene: TRBV20-1
D gene: .
J gene: TRBJ2-7
clone size: many
CDR3 DNA: TGCAGTGCTAGAGCGAGGGTTGGTTTACAGTCCTACGAGCAGTACTTC
CDR3 protein: CSARARVGLQSYEQYF

V gene: TRBV7-3
D gene: .
J gene: TRBJ2-2
clone size: few
CDR3 DNA: TGTGCCAGCAGCTTAAAATCGTACACCGGGGAGCTGTTTTTT
CDR3 protein: CASSLKSYTGELFF

V gene: TRBV6-2/TRBV6-3
D gene: .
J gene: TRBJ2-1
clone size: once
CDR3 DNA: TGTGCCAGCACCAATAGGAATGAGCAGTTCTTC
CDR3 protein: CASTNRNEQFF

V gene: TRBV4-1
D gene: .
J gene: TRBJ1-2
clone size: .
CDR3 DNA: TGCGCCAGCAGCCCGACGACGGGCCTTACCTCCTACTCTTATGGCTACACCTTC
CDR3 protein: CASSPTTGLTSYSYGYTF

V gene: TRBV11-2
D gene: .
J gene: TRBJ2-7
clone size: few
CDR3 DNA: TGTGCCAGCAGCTTAGTTGCCACCACCTACGAGCAGTACTTC
CDR3 protein: CASSLVATTYEQYF

V gene: TRBV11-1
D gene: .
J gene: TRBJ2-2
clone size: .
CDR3 DNA: TGTGCCAGCAGCTTAGCGCCGATCTCAGGGATGAACACCGGGGAGCTGTTTTTT
CDR3 protein: CASSLAPISGMNTGELFF

V gene: TRBV5-1
D gene: TRBD1
J gene: TRBJ1-2
clone size: few
CDR3 DNA: TGCGCCAGCAGCCGCGTCGGGACAGTAGAAGGTGGCTACACCTTC
CDR3 protein: CASSRVGTVEGGYTF

V gene: TRBV15
D gene: .
J gene: TRBJ2-1
clone size: .
CDR3 DNA: TGTGCCACCAGCTCAAGAGGGAGAGGGACGGGTTCCTACAATGAGCAGTTCTTC
CDR3 protein: CATSSRGRGTGSYNEQFF

V gene: TRBV4-1
D gene: .
J gene: TRBJ1-2
clone size: many
CDR3 DNA: TGCGCCAGCAGCCTCAGGACACCCCCTGGAACTAACTATGGCTACACCTTC
CDR3 protein: CASSLRTPPGTNYGYTF

V gene: TRBV27
D gene: .
J gene: TRBJ2-5
clone size: .
CDR3 DNA: TGTGCCAGCAGTTTATCGGTGGGGGGAGAGACCCAGTACTTC
CDR3 protein: CASSLSVGGETQYF

V gene: TRBV6-1
D gene: TRBD1
J gene: TRBJ1-5
clone size: .
CDR3 DNA: TGTGCCAGCAGTGAGTACAGGGGTAGCAATCAGCCCCAGCATTTT
CDR3 protein: CASSEYRGSNQPQHF

V gene: TRBV7-8
D gene: TRBD2
J gene: TRBJ2-5
clone size: few
CDR3 DNA: TGTGCCAGCAGCCGCTTCGGACTAGCGGGAGGGCCGAATGGGGAGACCCAGTACTTC
CDR3 protein: CASSRFGLAGGPNGETQYF

V gene: TRBV20-1
D gene: .
J gene: TRBJ2-5
clone size: .
CDR3 DNA: TGCAGTGCTGCGGATCTAGCGAAGACCCAGTACTTC
CDR3 protein: CSAADLAKTQYF

V gene: TRBV19
D gene: .
J gene: TRBJ2-1
clone size: few
CDR3 DNA: TGTGCCAGTACAGGTCAGGTTACTGAGCAGTTCTTC
CDR3 protein: CASTGQVTEQFF

V gene: TRBV4-2
D gene: .
J gene: TRBJ1-2
clone size: few
CDR3 DNA: TGTGCCAGCAGCCAAGATCGGTTGGATGGCTACACCTTC
CDR3 protein: CASSQDRLDGYTF

V gene: TRBV12-3/TRBV12-4
D gene: .
J gene: TRBJ2-7
clone size: .
CDR3 DNA: TGTGCCAGCAGTGAAAATTTCGGGGGCGAGCAGTACTTC
CDR3 protein: CASSENFGGEQYF

V gene: TRBV20-1
D gene: TRBD2
J gene: TRBJ2-5
clone size: few
CDR3 DNA: TGCAGTGCCAGACTAGCGGGAGGGCGAAAGACCCAGTACTTC
CDR3 protein: CSARLAGGRKTQYF

V gene: TRBV7-2
D gene: .
J gene: TRBJ1-6
clone size: few
CDR3 DNA: TGTGCCAGCAGCTTAGAAGCCCTCCCCTCCCTCCACTTT
CDR3 protein: CASSLEALPSLHF

V gene: TRBV27
D gene: .
J gene: TRBJ1-4
clone size: .
CDR3 DNA: TGTGCCAGCAGTTTATCTGGAGCGCCGCGTGAAAAACTGTTTTTT
CDR3 protein: CASSLSGAPREKLFF

V gene: TRBV29-1
D gene: TRBD2
J gene: TRBJ2-1
clone size: .
CDR3 DNA: TGCAGCGTTGTGGTAGCGGGAGTAGGGAATGAGCAGTTCTTC
CDR3 protein: CSVVVAGVGNEQFF

V gene: TRBV7-9
D gene: TRBD1
J gene: TRBJ1-6
clone size: .
CDR3 DNA: TGTGCCAGCAGTTCCCGACAGGGCGAGAATTCACCCCTCCACTTT
CDR3 protein: CASSSRQGENSPLHF

V gene: TRBV29-1
D gene: .
J gene: TRBJ1-5
clone size: many
CDR3 DNA: TGCAGCGTTGATCTCGGGGGCAATCAGCCCCAGCATTTT
CDR3 protein: CSVDLGGNQPQHF

V gene: TRBV28
D gene: .
J gene: TRBJ2-1
clone size: few
CDR3 DNA: TGTGCCACTTCCCTCTACAATGAGCAGTTCTTC
CDR3 protein: CATSLYNEQFF

V gene: TRBV20-1
D gene: .
J gene: TRBJ1-1
clone size: few
CDR3 DNA: TGCAGTGCTAGAAGGCCCCGAGATCGGAACACTGAAGCTTTCTTT
CDR3 protein: CSARRPRDRNTEAFF

V gene: TRBV18
D gene: TRBD2
J gene: TRBJ2-3
clone size: .
CDR3 DNA: TGTGCCAGCTCACCAGTGGCTAGCGGGGGAGGCACAGATACGCAGTATTTT
CDR3 protein: CASSPVASGGGTDTQYF

V gene: TRBV12-3/TRBV12-4
D gene: TRBD1
J gene: TRBJ1-5
clone size: .
CDR3 DNA: TGTGCCAGCAGTGGACGGACAGGGAGGAGGCCCCCGCCCCAGCATTTT
CDR3 protein: CASSGRTGRRPPPQHF

V gene: TRBV20-1
D gene: .
J gene: TRBJ2-3
clone size: .
CDR3 DNA: TGCAGTGCTAGAGACCGAGATACGCAGTATTTT
CDR3 protein: CSARDRDTQYF

V gene: TRBV7-6
D gene: TRBD2
J gene: TRBJ2-1
clone size: few
CDR3 DNA: TGTGCCAGCAGCAGATCGACCTGGGGGGGGGGAGATGAGCAGTTCTTC
CDR3 protein: CASSRSTWGGGDEQFF

V gene: TRBV7-2
D gene: .
J gene: TRBJ2-5
clone size: .
CDR3 DNA: TGTGCCAGCAGCTTAGCCCCAGCCCAAGAGACCCAGTACTTC
CDR3 protein: CASSLAPAQETQYF

V gene: TRBV7-6
D gene: .
J gene: TRBJ2-5
clone size: .
CDR3 DNA: TGTGCCAGTAGCTTAGACCCCCCCGGTCGGGAGACCCAGTACTTC
CDR3 protein: CASSLDPPGRETQYF

V gene: TRBV20-1
D gene: .
J gene: TRBJ1-1
clone size: few
CDR3 DNA: TGCAGTGCTTCACCGGGGGTAGTCACTGAAGCTTTCTTT
CDR3 protein: CSASPGVVTEAFF

V gene: TRBV6-1
D gene: .
J gene: TRBJ1-1
clone size: .
CDR3 DNA: TGTGCCAGCAGTGAGGACCCGGTGAGAAACACTGAAGCTTTCTTT
CDR3 protein: CASSEDPVRNTEAFF

V gene: TRBV15
D gene: .
J gene: TRBJ1-4
clone size: once
CDR3 DNA: TGTGCCACCAGCACACGGAATGAAAAACTGTTTTTT
CDR3 protein: CATSTRNEKLFF

V gene: TRBV20-1
D gene: .
J gene: TRBJ1-2
clone size: .
CDR3 DNA: TGCAGTAAACCCCTACACGGCTATGGCTACACCTTC
CDR3 protein: CSKPLHGYGYTF